This TCR beta chain was identified during a study of PD-L1 blockade in urothelial cancer. The wider study: Patients took up atezolizumab in 2014 at 1,200 mg intravenously every 3 weeks. About 90% of the roughly 29 patients were males with bladder-origin urothelial cancer. After treatment start, blood was analyzed at 3 weeks (second dose) and at 6 weeks.

The V and J ends lost 1 base and 4 bases respectively, with 9 bases between them. This CDR3 region has 14 residues. CDR1 is SGHNT and CDR2 is YYREEE in the germline V gene (reference sequence). Clones were read by immunoSEQ multiplex PCR, and TCRdb kept only the in-frame ones, dropping some. The sample has about 30,000 clones; around 75% are singletons. Material: PBMCs, obtained around atezolizumab (anti-PD-L1) treatment. This TCR derives from a man aged 50 to 60 with urothelial cancer. The chain employs TRBV5-4 and TRBJ1-5; D gene ambiguous. DNA of the CDR3: TGTGCCAGCAGCTTGAACGGCGGGAATCAGCCCCAGCATTTT. Amino acid sequence: CASSLNGGNQPQHF.